A selection of T cell receptor beta chains follows, all from one sample in a study of blood T cell repertoires in COVID-19. The repertoire was sequenced with immunoSEQ multiplex PCR; TCRdb's copy has only in-frame clones and lacks some. Here the sample spans a few hundred thousand clones, 80% to 90% being singletons. The specimen was PBMCs or T cells enriched from blood (not recorded which). These receptors were taken from a woman aged 40-49 years with acute COVID-19. Both conserved end residues are part of each CDR3. D genes are given only for firm matches. Rows may omit the clone size; those that give it use once, few, many or a size class.

clone_size | j_call | v_call | d_call | cdr3_nt | cdr3_aa
- | TRBJ1-6 | TRBV12-3/TRBV12-4 | - | TGTGCCAGCAGTAGGGGGTCTAATTCACCCCTCCACTTT | CASSRGSNSPLHF
- | TRBJ2-7 | TRBV28 | TRBD2 | TGTGCCAGCAGTTCCGGCGGGAGTAGGGAGCAGTACTTC | CASSSGGSREQYF
- | TRBJ2-3 | TRBV7-6 | - | TGTGCCAGCAGCACCCGCCCCGGGACAGATACGCAGTATTTT | CASSTRPGTDTQYF
- | TRBJ2-7 | TRBV5-1 | TRBD1 | TGCGCCAGCAGCCAGACAGGGGGCGCGGGCGGATACGAGCAGTACTTC | CASSQTGGAGGYEQYF
- | TRBJ2-2 | TRBV15 | - | TGTGCCACCAGCAGGGCCCCTGAGGGGAGGTGGAAAACCGGGGAGCTGTTTTTT | CATSRAPEGRWKTGELFF
- | TRBJ2-1 | TRBV7-3 | TRBD2 | TGTGCCAGCAGCTTTAACGGGAGGGCCGGGGGTGAGCAGTTCTTC | CASSFNGRAGGEQFF
- | TRBJ2-7 | TRBV28 | - | TGTGCCAGCAGTTTATACGAGGAGTCCGCCCACTACGAGCAGTACTTC | CASSLYEESAHYEQYF
- | TRBJ2-3 | TRBV2 | TRBD1 | TGTGCCAGCAGTCTGACAGGGGGGGCAGATACGCAGTATTTT | CASSLTGGADTQYF
once | TRBJ1-5 | TRBV4-1 | TRBD1 | TGCGCCAGCAGCCTCGGGACAGGGGGTCAGCCCCAGCATTTT | CASSLGTGGQPQHF
- | TRBJ2-3 | TRBV6-6 | TRBD2 | TGTGCCAGCAGTCGGGGTTCGAGAGTGGGAGGGAGCACAGATACGCAGTATTTT | CASSRGSRVGGSTDTQYF
- | TRBJ2-5 | TRBV7-9 | TRBD2 | TGTGCCAGCAGCTTAGGTTCTAGCGGGAGCGCCGAGACCCAGTACTTC | CASSLGSSGSAETQYF
- | TRBJ1-2 | TRBV28 | - | TGTGCCAGCAGTTCTGCGGCGGGTGGGGACTATGGCTACACCTTC | CASSSAAGGDYGYTF
- | TRBJ2-2 | TRBV7-3 | TRBD2 | TGTGCCAGCAGCCAAGGGCTAGCGGGGTCCACCGGGGAGCTGTTTTTT | CASSQGLAGSTGELFF
- | TRBJ2-2 | TRBV10-1 | TRBD1 | TGCGCCAGCAGTGACCCTGCCGGGACAGGTCCGAAGGCCGGGGAGCTGTTTTTT | CASSDPAGTGPKAGELFF
once | TRBJ2-5 | TRBV2 | TRBD1 | TGTGCCAGCAGCGCGGACAGGGGGCAAGAGACCCAGTACTTC | CASSADRGQETQYF